The 18 T cell receptor beta chains below were found in one sample sequenced in a study of cytomegalovirus exposure and HLA in healthy donors. Amplification used 60 Vbeta primers and 13 Jbeta primers. TCRdb keeps only in-frame clones here, not all; method: immunoSEQ multiplex PCR. This table holds some 180,000 clones, about 80% found once. Source material: PBMCs. Receptors originate from a woman in her twenties or thirties in good health and CMV-seropositive.

This chain connects TRBV19 to TRBJ2-7, with a possible D match to TRBD1 (5 bases). Trimming took 3 bases from V and 4 from J, leaving 13 bases between them. This CDR3 contains 14 residues. Germline values: CDR1 LNHDA, CDR2 SQIVND (reference sequence). The CDR3 spells CASSIGLGHYEQYF. The CDR3 nucleotides read TGTGCCAGTAGTATCGGTTTGGGGCATTACGAGCAGTACTTC.

This clone was seen only once. CDR3 in amino acids: CATSSWVAGSYEQYF. CDR3 nucleotide sequence: TGTGCCACCAGCTCTTGGGTGGCGGGTTCCTACGAGCAGTACTTC. The chain couples TRBV15 to TRBJ2-7, with D perhaps TRBD2 (5 bases). The V end was cut by 5 bases, the J end by 1 base, with 15 bases between. The CDR3 is 15 amino acids. CDR1 is LNHNV and CDR2 is YYDKDF in the germline V gene (reference sequence).

The chain has TRBV4-3 and TRBJ2-5; 9 nucleotides agree with TRBD2. The CDR3 contains 17 residues. CDR1 and CDR2 from the germline V gene are LGHNA and YSLEER. V lost 0 bases to trimming and J lost 2 bases; unmatched junction nucleotides: 7. This chain's CDR3 is CASSQDRASGVQETQYF. For the CDR3, the DNA is TGCGCCAGCAGCCAAGATCGGGCTAGCGGGGTACAAGAGACCCAGTACTTC.

The chain employs TRBV6-1 and TRBJ1-1; D is uncertain. The germline V gene encodes CDR1 MNHNS and CDR2 SASEGT. The V end lost 6 bases, the J end lost 6 bases, and 17 bases lay between the germline ends. The CDR3 covers 14 residues. This CDR3 reads CASSSSWRAAEAFF. In DNA, the CDR3 is TGTGCCAGCAGCTCTTCCTGGAGAGCCGCTGAAGCTTTCTTT.

The chain combines TRBV19 with TRBJ1-1; 9 nucleotides agree with TRBD1. Per the germline V gene, CDR1 is LNHDA and CDR2 is SQIVND (reference sequence). CDR3 size: 15 residues. J gave up 6 bases and V 5 bases, and 10 bases lay outside the gene matches. The CDR3 DNA reads as TGTGCCAGTAGTCAGCCACAGGGGGCGAGGTCTGAAGCTTTCTTT. It yields the protein CASSQPQGARSEAFF.

The CDR3 DNA reads TGTGCCAGCAGCTTGGGGGGGACAGAGCGTGAAAAACTGTTTTTT. This codes for CASSLGGTEREKLFF. The chain uses TRBV5-4 and TRBJ1-4, with 7 bases aligning to TRBD1. CDR3 length: 15 amino acids. From germline, CDR1 is SGHNT and CDR2 YYREEE (reference sequence). V dropped 0 bases and J dropped 7; count of bases not matched to a gene: 6.

The chain couples TRBV27 to TRBJ1-6; weak D call: TRBD1 (5 bases). V was shortened by 10 bases and J by 5 bases, with 12 bases between the two germline ends. There are 13 residues in the CDR3. Germline V CDR1 and CDR2: MNHEY, SMNVEV (reference sequence). The CDR3 region is CATRGLNNSPLHF. The CDR3 DNA sequence: TGTGCCACCCGGGGACTGAATAATTCACCCCTCCACTTT.

The J gene is TRBJ2-3, the V gene TRBV2; 10 nucleotides match TRBD2. CDR3 size: 16 residues. V trimming: 3 bases; J trimming: 2 bases; junction bases outside the gene matches: 5. In germline, CDR1 is SNHLY, CDR2 FYNNEI. CDR3 residues: CASSDGLAGATDTQYF. The CDR3 nucleotides are TGTGCCAGCAGTGATGGCCTAGCGGGGGCCACAGATACGCAGTATTTT.

The chain uses TRBV11-2 and TRBJ1-2; 9 nucleotides match TRBD1. Germline-derived CDR1 and CDR2 are SGHAT and FQNNGV. After removal of 5 bases from V and 9 bases from J, the junction contained 10 bases not matched to a gene. This CDR3 spans 14 amino acids. The CDR3 sequence is CASSPQGAFPSYTF. In DNA, the CDR3 is TGTGCCAGCAGCCCACAGGGGGCGTTCCCTAGCTACACCTTC. Complete variable domain (other parts from reference TRBV11-2 and TRBJ1-2): EAGVAQSPRYKIIEKRQSVAFWCNPISGHATLYWYQQILGQGPKLLIQFQNNGVVDDSQLPKDRFSAERLKGVDSTLKIQPAKLEDSAVYLCASSPQGAFPSYTFGSGTRLTVV.

This clone was picked up a small number of times. The J gene is TRBJ2-3, the V gene TRBV4-3, with 9 bases matching TRBD2. The CDR3 is 16 amino acids. Trimming at V came to 1 base and at J to 5 bases, leaving 7 bases not matched to a gene. CDR1 is LGHNA, CDR2 YSLEER, per germline. The CDR3 region is CASSQVGGGAGDTQYF. The CDR3 nucleotides are TGCGCCAGCAGCCAAGTCGGCGGGGGGGCTGGAGATACGCAGTATTTT.

The V call is TRBV7-8, the J call TRBJ1-2; 9 bases are a match to TRBD1. The V gene end was trimmed by 1 base and the J gene end by 4 bases; junction bases not matched to a gene: 10. The CDR3 extends over 17 amino acids. CDR1 SGHVS and CDR2 FQNEAQ come from the germline V gene. The CDR3 nucleotides read TGTGCCAGCAGCTTAGGGGTACGGGACAGGGCTGGCTATGGCTACACCTTC. Its protein product is CASSLGVRDRAGYGYTF.

Regarding this clone: An end of the junction differs from the germline gene, which may be a read error. The genes are TRBV6-6 and TRBJ1-2; 8 bases agree with TRBD1. CDR3 length: 11 amino acids. In germline, CDR1 is MNHNY, CDR2 SVGAGI (reference sequence). The chain's CDR3 is CASSLGDRTVF. The CDR3 coding sequence is TGTGCCAGCAGCTTGGGGGACAGGACGGTCTTC.

Only one count was recorded for this clone. The chain carries TRBV30 and TRBJ2-7; D might be TRBD2 (5 bases). This CDR3 has 12 residues. Germline V lookup: CDR1 GTSNPN, CDR2 SVGIG (reference sequence). V was trimmed by 5 bases and J by 6 bases, leaving 14 bases between them. CDR3 nucleotides: TGTGCCTGGGGCCCCCGGGCGGGCGAGCAGTACTTC. Translated: CAWGPRAGEQYF.

The chain carries TRBV10-3 and TRBJ2-7, with 9 bases fitting TRBD1. J was trimmed by 6 bases and V by 6 bases; bases with no gene match: 6. The CDR3 extends over 13 amino acids. Germline assignment: CDR1 ENHRY and CDR2 SYGVKD. The CDR3 DNA sequence: TGTGCCATCAGCCGGACAGGGGTCGGCGAGCAGTACTTC. Amino acids: CAISRTGVGEQYF.

V and J are TRBV4-2 and TRBJ1-2; 7 bases fit TRBD1. The junction had 8 bases not matched to a gene; V was cut back by 5 bases and J by 2 bases. Germline lookup yields CDR1 LGHNA and CDR2 YNFKEQ. The CDR3 sequence is 15 residues long. The CDR3 region is CASSASPGQNYGYTF. The CDR3 nucleotides are TGTGCCAGCAGCGCGAGCCCGGGACAGAACTATGGCTACACCTTC.

The chain combines TRBV4-3 with TRBJ2-7, with D perhaps matching TRBD1 (6 bases). CDR3 length equals 15 residues. Deletions cut 4 bases from V and 2 bases from J, with 15 bases between. Germline values: CDR1 LGHNA, CDR2 YSLEER. CDR3 loop: CASSPDRSNTYEQYF. CDR3 bases: TGCGCCAGCAGCCCGGACAGATCCAACACCTACGAGCAGTACTTC.

This chain connects TRBV7-2 to TRBJ2-5, with 8 bases matching TRBD1. The CDR3 extends over 14 amino acids. Germline V gene data show CDR1 as SGHTA and CDR2 as FQGNSA. The V segment lost 4 bases and the J segment 5 bases; nucleotides outside the gene matches: 6. For the CDR3, the DNA is TGTGCCAGCAGCTCCAGGGGGCGTTTGGAGACCCAGTACTTC. Its protein product is CASSSRGRLETQYF.

The V call is TRBV4-3, the J call TRBJ1-2, with D possibly being TRBD1 (5 bases). CDR3 size: 13 residues. V dropped 1 base and J dropped 8 bases, with 11 bases sitting between them. Germline V gene data show CDR1 as LGHNA and CDR2 as YSLEER. In DNA, the CDR3 is TGCGCCAGCAGCCAAGGCCAGGGTTGGGGCTACACCTTC. Its translation is CASSQGQGWGYTF.